The next 15 T cell receptor beta chains were all read from a single sample in a study of blood T cell repertoires in COVID-19. Measured with immunoSEQ multiplex PCR; TCRdb has only the in-frame clones, and not every one. The table records about 400,000 clones, under 90% of them present only once. The sample consisted of PBMCs or T cells enriched from blood (not recorded which). These receptors were collected from a woman in her twenties or thirties who had recovered from COVID-19.

The rearrangement uses TRBV28 and TRBJ1-4, with a tentative D call TRBD1 (6 bases). The CDR3 extends over 14 amino acids. V dropped 5 bases and J dropped 3 bases, with 10 bases sitting between them. CDR1 and CDR2 (germline): MDHEN, SYDVKM. CDR3 DNA sequence: TGTGCCAGCAGTCTAGGGGGGGCTAATGAAAAACTGTTTTTT. Amino acids: CASSLGGANEKLFF.

The chain carries TRBV5-4 and TRBJ2-5; D unclear. The CDR3 totals 14 residues. Between the trimmed V and J ends, which lost 5 bases and 1 base, there was a span of 12 bases. The germline V gene has CDR1 SGHNT and CDR2 YYREEE (reference sequence). Here the CDR3 reads CASSPYTRQETQYF. CDR3 nucleotide sequence: TGTGCCAGCAGTCCGTACACCCGCCAAGAGACCCAGTACTTC.

The chain carries TRBV28 and TRBJ1-5; maybe TRBD1 (6 bases). The germline CDR1 and CDR2 sequences are MDHEN and SYDVKM. Trimming shortened V by 5 bases and J by 0 bases, and 14 bases separated the two germline ends. The CDR3 length is 16 residues. The chain's CDR3 is CASSKSGEGSNQPQHF. The CDR3 nucleotides are TGTGCCAGCAGTAAATCAGGGGAAGGTAGCAATCAGCCCCAGCATTTT.

The V and J genes are TRBV6-1 and TRBJ2-3, with a possible D match to TRBD1 (5 bases). The CDR3 is 16 residues long. Germline-derived CDR1 and CDR2 are MNHNS and SASEGT. Trimming shortened V by 3 bases and J by 2 bases, and 15 bases separated the two germline ends. CDR3 residues: CASSDRVAGPTDTQYF. The CDR3 DNA reads as TGTGCCAGCAGTGATCGCGTGGCAGGGCCCACAGATACGCAGTATTTT.

The rearrangement uses TRBV19 and TRBJ1-4; D perhaps matches TRBD1 (5 bases). The CDR3 is made up of 15 amino acids. The germline V gene encodes CDR1 LNHDA and CDR2 SQIVND (reference sequence). The germline V and J ends were trimmed by 5 bases and 2 bases, with 12 bases remaining between them. The CDR3 nucleotides are TGTGCCAGTAGTGAGGGACTTAGGACTAATGAAAAACTGTTTTTT. It translates to CASSEGLRTNEKLFF.

This chain links TRBV5-4 with TRBJ1-6; the D gene is possibly TRBD1 (5 bases). This CDR3 is 16 amino acids long. Germline V lookup: CDR1 SGHNT, CDR2 YYREEE (reference sequence). Trimming cost V 10 bases and J 1 base, with 18 bases left between them. The CDR3 nucleotides read TGTGCCTCCCGACTGGTGGGGGGATCCTATAATTCACCCCTCCACTTT. This sequence encodes CASRLVGGSYNSPLHF.

Points on this clone: Other DNA sequences in this sample translate to the same CDR3. The rearrangement joins TRBV18 to TRBJ2-7, with TRBD1 matching 9 bases. The CDR3 is 14 amino acids. Germline V CDR1 and CDR2: KGHSH, LQKENI. V was pared by 3 bases and J by 1 base, with 1 base of the junction left unmatched. CDR3 sequence: CASSPGQGSYEQYF. Here the CDR3 DNA reads TGTGCCAGCTCACCTGGACAGGGGTCCTACGAGCAGTACTTC.

J is TRBJ1-1 and V is TRBV9; a possible D gene is TRBD1 (5 bases). Looked up from germline, CDR1 is SGDLS and CDR2 is YYNGEE. The CDR3 has 17 residues. The V end was cut by 2 bases, the J end by 2 bases, with 19 bases between. The CDR3 sequence is CASSVGGTGLRNTEAFF. CDR3 in DNA: TGTGCCAGCAGCGTGGGGGGAACGGGACTCAGAAACACTGAAGCTTTCTTT.

The rearrangement uses TRBV11-3 and TRBJ1-5; 9 bases match TRBD1. This CDR3 has 17 residues. V dropped 0 bases and J dropped 5; count of bases not matched to a gene: 8. Germline lookup yields CDR1 SGHNT and CDR2 YENEEA. As DNA, the CDR3 is TGTGCCAGCAGCTTAGATCGATCGGGACAGGGACATCAGCCCCAGCATTTT. The encoded protein is CASSLDRSGQGHQPQHF.

The chain is built from TRBV28 and TRBJ2-7; possibly TRBD1 for D (5 bases). The CDR3 has 14 residues. V was pared by 3 bases and J by 8 bases, with 17 bases between. Germline CDR1 is MDHEN and CDR2 is SYDVKM. CDR3 region: CASSLQDMIRKQYF. The CDR3 DNA reads TGTGCCAGCAGTTTGCAGGACATGATTAGGAAGCAGTACTTC.

This chain joins TRBV28 and TRBJ2-5; no firm D call. The CDR3 is 11 amino acids. With 2 bases removed from V and 5 bases from J, the gap between germline ends came to 3 bases. CDR1 is MDHEN and CDR2 is SYDVKM in the germline V gene. The CDR3 DNA follows: TGTGCCAGCAGTTTAGCGGAGACCCAGTACTTC. It codes for CASSLAETQYF.

This clone was observed a few times. The genes are TRBV6-5 and TRBJ1-6; 8 bases agree with TRBD1. V lost 4 bases to trimming and J lost 7 bases; unmatched junction nucleotides: 6. The CDR3 has 15 amino acids. Germline V lookup: CDR1 MNHEY, CDR2 SVGAGI. Here the CDR3 reads CASSSRTGTNSPLHF. The CDR3 DNA follows: TGTGCCAGCAGTTCTAGGACAGGGACGAATTCACCCCTCCACTTT.

The chain joins TRBV5-1 to TRBJ1-1; the D is unclear. Between the trimmed V and J ends, which lost 2 bases and 1 base, there was a span of 6 bases. The germline V gene encodes CDR1 SGHRS and CDR2 YFSETQ. This CDR3 has 13 residues. In DNA form, the CDR3 reads TGCGCCAGCAGCTTTGGGAGGAACACTGAAGCTTTCTTT. It translates to CASSFGRNTEAFF.

This clone was recorded once. In nucleotides, the CDR3 is TGTGCCAGCTCACCACTGGGATCACAGGGAAGGGGCTCGGATGGCTACACCTTC. Translated, it gives CASSPLGSQGRGSDGYTF. The chain recombines TRBV18 with TRBJ1-2, with D possibly matching TRBD1 (6 bases). The CDR3 has 18 residues. Germline lookup yields CDR1 KGHSH and CDR2 LQKENI. V was trimmed by 1 base and J by 6 bases, leaving 24 bases between them.

V usage is TRBV6-4 and J usage is TRBJ2-1, with 9 bases fitting TRBD1. With V trimmed by 2 bases and J by 4 bases, 3 bases remained unmatched. This CDR3 spans 15 amino acids. The germline V gene has CDR1 MRHNA and CDR2 SNTAGT. The CDR3, as DNA: TGTGCCAGCAGTGACATTGGGACAGGGTACAATGAGCAGTTCTTC. Its protein is CASSDIGTGYNEQFF.